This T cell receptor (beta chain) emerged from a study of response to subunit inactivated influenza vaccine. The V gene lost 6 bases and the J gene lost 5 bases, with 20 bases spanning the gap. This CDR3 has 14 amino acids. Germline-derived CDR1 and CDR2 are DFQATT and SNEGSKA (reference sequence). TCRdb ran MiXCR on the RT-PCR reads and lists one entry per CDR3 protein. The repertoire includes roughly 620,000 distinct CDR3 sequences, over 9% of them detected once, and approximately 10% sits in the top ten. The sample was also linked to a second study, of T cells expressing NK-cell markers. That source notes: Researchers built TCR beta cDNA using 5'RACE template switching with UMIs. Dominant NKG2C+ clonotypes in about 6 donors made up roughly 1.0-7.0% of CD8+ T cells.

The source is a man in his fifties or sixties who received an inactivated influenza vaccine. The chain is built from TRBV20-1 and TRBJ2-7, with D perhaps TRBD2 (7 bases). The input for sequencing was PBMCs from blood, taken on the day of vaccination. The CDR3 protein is CSADSYLGGDEQYF. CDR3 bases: TGCAGTGCGGATTCTTATTTAGGGGGGGACGAGCAGTACTTC.